The 20 T cell receptor beta chains listed next were all sequenced from one sample in a study of blood T cell repertoires in COVID-19. Clones were sequenced by immunoSEQ multiplex PCR, and TCRdb holds only the in-frame ones, with some missing. The data show 150,000 to 200,000 clones, roughly 85% seen once. The sequencing sample was made of PBMCs or T cells enriched from blood (not recorded which). The origin of the receptors is a woman between 18 and 29 years old who had recovered from COVID-19.

The chain links TRBV19 to TRBJ1-3, with TRBD1 matching over 8 bases. Germline CDR1 LNHDA, CDR2 SQIVND (reference sequence). The CDR3 totals 15 residues. The junction had 6 bases not matched to a gene; V was cut back by 8 bases and J by 0 bases. CDR3 protein: CASRRQGSSGNTIYF. DNA for the CDR3: TGTGCCAGTCGCCGACAGGGGAGCTCTGGAAACACCATATATTTT. Full variable domain (rest looked up from reference TRBV19 and TRBJ1-3): DGGITQSPKYLFRKEGQNVTLSCEQNLNHDAMYWYRQDPGQGLRLIYYSQIVNDFQKGDIAEGYSVSREKKESFPLTVTSAQKNPTAFYLCASRRQGSSGNTIYFGEGSWLTVV.

The chain links TRBV28 to TRBJ2-7; TRBD2 might be the D (7 bases). CDR1 and CDR2 from the germline V gene are MDHEN and SYDVKM. The CDR3 consists of 14 residues. V dropped 6 bases and J dropped 6 bases, with 18 bases sitting between them. The CDR3 coding sequence is TGTGCCAGCAGGGCCAACAGGGAGGGGCGCGAGCAGTACTTC. Translated, it gives CASRANREGREQYF.

The chain recombines TRBV9 with TRBJ2-3; 8 bases fit TRBD1. Germline V lookup: CDR1 SGDLS, CDR2 YYNGEE. V lost 0 bases, J lost 3 bases, and 6 bases stayed unmatched. The length of the CDR3 is 16 residues. The CDR3 region has the DNA TGTGCCAGCAGCGTAGCCGCAGGGGGCCGGACAGATACGCAGTATTTT. Its translation: CASSVAAGGRTDTQYF.

The chain has TRBV19 and TRBJ1-2; tentative D call: TRBD1 (5 bases). This CDR3 has 18 residues. Per germline, CDR1 LNHDA and CDR2 SQIVND (reference sequence). Trimming shortened V by 0 bases and J by 2 bases, and 19 bases separated the two germline ends. For the CDR3, the DNA is TGTGCCAGTAGTATAGATCGATCGGGGGTTGCGATAAACTATGGCTACACCTTC. Its protein product is CASSIDRSGVAINYGYTF.

There are a few counts of this clone. CDR3: CAWSSGTGNQPQHF. Written as DNA, the CDR3 is TGTGCCTGGAGTTCCGGGACAGGGAATCAGCCCCAGCATTTT. The rearrangement links TRBV30 to TRBJ1-5; 9 bases match TRBD1. The germline V gene encodes CDR1 GTSNPN and CDR2 SVGIG (reference sequence). This CDR3 is 14 amino acids long. Trimming removed 2 bases from V and 4 bases from J; junction bases left unmatched: 3.

The chain links TRBV6-1 to TRBJ2-4; TRBD2 agrees at 7 bases. Unmatched junction bases numbered 5, after V lost 3 bases and J lost 6 bases. This CDR3 comprises 14 residues. Germline CDR1 is MNHNS and CDR2 is SASEGT. The CDR3 reads CASSDGASGNIQYF. CDR3 nucleotides: TGTGCCAGCAGTGACGGCGCTAGCGGAAACATTCAGTACTTC.

The chain is built from TRBV3-1 (or the pseudogene TRBV3-2) and TRBJ2-1; TRBD1 might be the D (6 bases). Germline CDR1 and CDR2: LGHDT and YNNKEL (reference sequence). V was cut by 4 bases and J by 3 bases, with 13 bases left in between. The CDR3 is made up of 15 amino acids. The CDR3 region has the DNA TGTGCCAGCAGCCTAGAAGGGGGTGGCTACAATGAGCAGTTCTTC. Amino acids: CASSLEGGGYNEQFF.

The chain has TRBV6-1 and TRBJ2-2; TRBD1 is a possible D gene (5 bases). Per germline, CDR1 MNHNS and CDR2 SASEGT. This CDR3 is built from 13 residues. With 1 base removed from V and 7 bases from J, the gap between germline ends came to 7 bases. The CDR3 DNA reads TGTGCCAGCAGTGAAGGGACAATCGGGGAGCTGTTTTTT. Encoded protein: CASSEGTIGELFF.

V and J are TRBV27 and TRBJ2-3, with 13 bases that match TRBD2. This CDR3 comprises 19 residues. CDR1 and CDR2 (germline): MNHEY, SMNVEV (reference sequence). Trimming took 7 bases from V and 3 from J; bases not matched to a gene: 16. The CDR3: CASKTTSGGTNWGTDTQYF. CDR3 sequence (DNA): TGTGCCAGCAAAACGACTAGCGGGGGGACCAATTGGGGTACAGATACGCAGTATTTT.

The V and J genes are TRBV5-1 and TRBJ1-2; 8 nucleotides align to TRBD1. Germline values: CDR1 SGHRS, CDR2 YFSETQ. Trimming took 6 bases from V and 7 from J; bases not matched to a gene: 17. The CDR3 runs 16 residues. CDR3 DNA sequence: TGCGCCAGCAACCCCTCCCCGGGACAGGTTGTATCTGGCTACACCTTC. Translating it yields CASNPSPGQVVSGYTF. Using reference TRBV5-1 and TRBJ1-2 for the parts outside the CDR3, the full variable domain is KAGVTQTPRYLIKTRGQQVTLSCSPISGHRSVSWYQQTPGQGLQFLFEYFSETQRNKGNFPGRFSGRQFSNSRSEMNVSTLELGDSALYLCASNPSPGQVVSGYTFGSGTRLTVV.

The sample holds one count of this clone. This CDR3 reads CASSLDPGQANSPLHF. The CDR3 DNA reads TGTGCCAGCAGCTTGGATCCAGGGCAAGCGAATTCACCCCTCCACTTT. The rearrangement uses TRBV5-4 and TRBJ1-6, with D perhaps TRBD1 (5 bases). The germline V and J ends were trimmed by 0 bases and 7 bases, with 14 bases remaining between them. The CDR3 is made up of 16 amino acids. Germline values: CDR1 SGHNT, CDR2 YYREEE (reference sequence).

This sequence joins TRBV3-1 (or the pseudogene TRBV3-2) and TRBJ2-2, with a weak D call TRBD1 (5 bases). V was pared by 3 bases and J by 4 bases, with 12 bases between. CDR1 is LGHDT, CDR2 YNNKEL, per germline (reference sequence). The CDR3 sequence is 15 residues long. In DNA, the CDR3 is TGTGCCAGCAGCCAGGGGCTATTAGGCACCGGGGAGCTGTTTTTT. It is translated as CASSQGLLGTGELFF.

Worth noting for this clone: This sample also contains other DNA sequences that code for the same CDR3. The chain carries TRBV7-9 and TRBJ2-7, with D maybe TRBD2 (6 bases). The V end was cut by 0 bases, the J end by 2 bases, with 8 bases between. From germline, CDR1 is SEHNR and CDR2 FQNEAQ (reference sequence). The CDR3 is made up of 14 amino acids. Here the CDR3 DNA reads TGTGCCAGCAGCTTAGCCGGGAGTACCTACGAGCAGTACTTC. Protein product: CASSLAGSTYEQYF.

The chain links TRBV7-2 to TRBJ1-5; no clear D. CDR3 size: 17 residues. Trimming removed 0 bases at V and 0 bases at J, with 12 bases between. Germline CDR1 reads SGHTA; CDR2 reads FQGNSA. CDR3 sequence (DNA): TGTGCCAGCAGCTTAGCGTTCGGGGTCTCTAGCAATCAGCCCCAGCATTTT. It is translated as CASSLAFGVSSNQPQHF.

This sequence joins TRBV2 and TRBJ1-2; a weak D match, TRBD1 (6 bases). Germline V gene data show CDR1 as SNHLY and CDR2 as FYNNEI. V was pared by 5 bases and J by 3 bases, with 13 bases between. CDR3 length: 14 amino acids. CDR3 region: CASSPTRTDYGYTF. For the CDR3, the DNA is TGTGCCAGCAGTCCCACCCGGACAGACTATGGCTACACCTTC.

This clone was recorded once. The same CDR3 can be traced to other DNA sequences in this sample. The chain has TRBV19 and TRBJ1-5; D uncertain. Looked up from germline, CDR1 is LNHDA and CDR2 is SQIVND (reference sequence). This CDR3 region has 13 residues. V was clipped by 1 base and J by 4 bases, with 5 bases between them. The CDR3 DNA follows: TGTGCCAGTAGTATAGGCGGGAATCAGCCCCAGCATTTT. As protein: CASSIGGNQPQHF. Supplemented by reference TRBV19 and TRBJ1-5, the full variable domain reads DGGITQSPKYLFRKEGQNVTLSCEQNLNHDAMYWYRQDPGQGLRLIYYSQIVNDFQKGDIAEGYSVSREKKESFPLTVTSAQKNPTAFYLCASSIGGNQPQHFGDGTRLSIL.

This chain links TRBV15 with TRBJ1-1; a possible D gene is TRBD1 (6 bases). V was shortened by 3 bases and J by 4 bases, with 12 bases between the two germline ends. Looked up from germline, CDR1 is LNHNV and CDR2 is YYDKDF (reference sequence). CDR3 length: 14 residues. Here the CDR3 reads CATSRGALGTEAFF. The CDR3 DNA is TGTGCCACCAGCAGGGGGGCATTGGGCACTGAAGCTTTCTTT.

This sequence joins TRBV3-1 (or the pseudogene TRBV3-2) and TRBJ2-1, with D tentatively TRBD2 (5 bases). The germline V gene encodes CDR1 LGHDT and CDR2 YNNKEL (reference sequence). The CDR3 has 16 residues. Trimming removed 5 bases from V and 2 bases from J, with 16 bases in between. DNA of the CDR3: TGTGCCAGCAGCTCCCGTGGACTTCTTCCCTACAATGAGCAGTTCTTC. Protein sequence: CASSSRGLLPYNEQFF.

The chain combines TRBV11-2 with TRBJ2-6; maybe TRBD1 (6 bases). The CDR3 is 16 amino acids. Germline V lookup: CDR1 SGHAT, CDR2 FQNNGV. Trimming removed 4 bases at V and 2 bases at J, with 12 bases between. CDR3 coding DNA: TGTGCCAGCAGCTCTAACAGGGAACCTGGGGCCAACGTCCTGACTTTC. Residues: CASSSNREPGANVLTF.

The gene calls are TRBV2 and TRBJ2-4; possible D gene TRBD2, 6 bases. CDR1 SNHLY and CDR2 FYNNEI come from the germline V gene. V gave up 6 bases and J gave up 12 bases, with 18 bases separating them. The CDR3 has 13 amino acids. CDR3 sequence (DNA): TGTGCCAGCAGCGAGACCTCCGGGAGCACTCAGTACTTC. It codes for CASSETSGSTQYF.